This entry lists 26 T cell receptor beta chains sequenced from one sample in a study of blood T cell repertoires in COVID-19. Profiling relied on immunoSEQ multiplex PCR, and the TCRdb table lists in-frame clones only, not all of them. The sample has about 59,000 clones, around nine tenths seen once. The sequencing sample was made of peripheral blood. The receptors stem from a man at least 80 years old with acute or convalescent COVID-19.

The chain is built from TRBV19 and TRBJ1-2; possible D gene TRBD1, 6 bases. Per the germline V gene, CDR1 is LNHDA and CDR2 is SQIVND (reference sequence). Trimming cost V 6 bases and J 4 bases, with 15 bases left between them. CDR3 length: 14 residues. The CDR3 region is CASSIGQSTYGYTF. CDR3 DNA: TGTGCCAGTAGCATCGGACAGTCAACCTATGGCTACACCTTC.

V gene TRBV6-5 combines with J gene TRBJ2-2; D gene uncertain. Germline assignment: CDR1 MNHEY and CDR2 SVGAGI. This CDR3 is 12 amino acids long. Trimming pared 6 bases from V and 7 bases from J, leaving 9 bases between. This CDR3 reads CASSRRVGELFF. In DNA, the CDR3 is TGTGCCAGCAGCCGACGGGTCGGGGAGCTGTTTTTT.

The chain recombines TRBV6-1 with TRBJ2-2; perhaps TRBD2 as D (6 bases). The germline V and J ends were trimmed by 0 bases and 7 bases, with 21 bases remaining between them. This CDR3 comprises 18 residues. The germline gives CDR1 MNHNS, CDR2 SASEGT. CDR3 in amino acids: CASSEAGGGFGSLGELFF. The CDR3 DNA is TGTGCCAGCAGTGAAGCTGGGGGAGGTTTCGGTTCCCTCGGGGAGCTGTTTTTT.

The rearrangement links TRBV9 to TRBJ2-5, with D perhaps matching TRBD2 (7 bases). Trimming shortened V by 4 bases and J by 5 bases, and 15 bases separated the two germline ends. This CDR3 has 14 amino acids. Germline CDR1 is SGDLS and CDR2 is YYNGEE. In nucleotides, the CDR3 is TGTGCCAGCAGCCCAAGGGGGGGGCTGGAGACCCAGTACTTC. Translating gives CASSPRGGLETQYF. The full variable domain, its missing parts supplied by reference TRBV9 and TRBJ2-5, is DSGVTQTPKHLITATGQRVTLRCSPRSGDLSVYWYQQSLDQGLQFLIQYYNGEERAKGNILERFSAQQFPDLHSELNLSSLELGDSALYFCASSPRGGLETQYFGPGTRLLVL.

The chain carries TRBV28 and TRBJ2-7; 10 bases agree with TRBD2. Trimming cost V 6 bases and J 6 bases; bases outside gene matches: 11. The germline CDR1 and CDR2 sequences are MDHEN and SYDVKM. CDR3 length: 15 amino acids. The CDR3 DNA is TGTGCCAGCAGATTAAGCGGGGGGGCCTTTATCGAGCAGTACTTC. Translating it yields CASRLSGGAFIEQYF. The variable domain in full, with the rest retrieved from reference TRBV28 and TRBJ2-7, is DVKVTQSSRYLVKRTGEKVFLECVQDMDHENMFWYRQDPGLGLRLIYFSYDVKMKEKGDIPEGYSVSREKKERFSLILESASTNQTSMYLCASRLSGGAFIEQYFGPGTRLTVT.

This clone was seen once. V and J are TRBV3-1 (or the pseudogene TRBV3-2) and TRBJ2-2; possible D gene TRBD1, 6 bases. This CDR3 contains 17 residues. Germline values: CDR1 LGHDT, CDR2 YNNKEL (reference sequence). Trimming removed 2 bases from V and 0 bases from J, with 13 bases in between. CDR3 nucleotide sequence: TGTGCCAGCAGCCAACTCCCCGGGACACCGAACACCGGGGAGCTGTTTTTT. Translating it yields CASSQLPGTPNTGELFF.

This chain links TRBV30 with TRBJ2-3, with 8 positions matching TRBD2. The CDR3 has 15 amino acids. Germline CDR1 GTSNPN, CDR2 SVGIG (reference sequence). Unmatched junction bases numbered 6, after V lost 0 bases and J lost 4 bases. In nucleotides, the CDR3 is TGTGCCTGGAGTGTACCGCGGGGGGAGGCAGATACGCAGTATTTT. Protein sequence: CAWSVPRGEADTQYF.

The chain joins TRBV19 to TRBJ2-3; 7 bases map to TRBD1. The CDR3 runs to 16 residues. Germline CDR1 reads LNHDA; CDR2 reads SQIVND (reference sequence). V trimming: 6 bases; J trimming: 0 bases; junction bases outside the gene matches: 9. The CDR3 DNA sequence: TGTGCCAGTAGCCTGAACAGGGGAACTAGCACAGATACGCAGTATTTT. This translates into CASSLNRGTSTDTQYF.

J is TRBJ2-5 and V is TRBV9, with 8 bases aligning to TRBD1. The CDR3 length is 16 residues. V shed 4 bases, J shed 2 bases, and the junction held 10 bases outside the gene matches. The V gene's germline CDR1 is SGDLS and CDR2 YYNGEE. The CDR3 coding sequence is TGTGCCAGCAGCATCGACAGGGGATTATGGCAAGAGACCCAGTACTTC. Its translation: CASSIDRGLWQETQYF.

This chain uses TRBV3-1 (or the pseudogene TRBV3-2) with TRBJ2-1; 8 nucleotides agree with TRBD2. After removal of 4 bases from V and 2 bases from J, the junction contained 4 bases not matched to a gene. This CDR3 comprises 15 residues. CDR1 is LGHDT and CDR2 is YNNKEL in the germline V gene (reference sequence). The CDR3 DNA sequence: TGTGCCAGCAGCCCCAGCGGGGGCGCCTACAATGAGCAGTTCTTC. Its translation is CASSPSGGAYNEQFF.

The rearrangement links TRBV20-1 to TRBJ2-5; 8 positions match TRBD1. The CDR3 length is 14 residues. V dropped 3 bases and J dropped 5; count of bases not matched to a gene: 8. Germline CDR1 reads DFQATT; CDR2 reads SNEGSKA (reference sequence). CDR3 in amino acids: CSASGQGAAETQYF. The CDR3 coding sequence is TGCAGTGCTAGTGGGCAGGGGGCGGCGGAGACCCAGTACTTC.

The rearrangement uses TRBV7-9 and TRBJ1-1, with a possible D match to TRBD1 (6 bases). V gave up 5 bases and J gave up 3 bases, with 16 bases separating them. The germline V gene has CDR1 SEHNR and CDR2 FQNEAQ (reference sequence). CDR3 length: 15 amino acids. CDR3 loop: CASSRRTAWDTEAFF. CDR3 DNA: TGTGCCAGCAGCCGCCGGACAGCCTGGGACACTGAAGCTTTCTTT.

The chain combines TRBV7-2 with TRBJ2-1; TRBD2 agrees at 7 bases. Germline loops: CDR1 SGHTA, CDR2 FQGNSA. The CDR3 sequence is 18 residues long. After removal of 5 bases from V and 0 bases from J, the junction contained 13 bases not matched to a gene. This CDR3 is CASSLRLAGVNSYNEQFF. The CDR3 DNA sequence: TGTGCCAGCAGCCTCCGCCTTGCGGGGGTTAACTCCTACAATGAGCAGTTCTTC.

The V call is TRBV7-2, the J call TRBJ2-3; D remains unclear. V lost 0 bases to trimming and J lost 6 bases, with 13 bases between them. CDR3 length: 15 amino acids. CDR1 and CDR2 from the germline V gene are SGHTA and FQGNSA. The CDR3 region has the DNA TGTGCCAGCAGCTTAGCAGAGACACGTTCGGATACGCAGTATTTT. Translating it yields CASSLAETRSDTQYF.

The chain combines TRBV6-1 with TRBJ2-3; 8 bases align to TRBD2. Germline lookup yields CDR1 MNHNS and CDR2 SASEGT. The V gene end was trimmed by 3 bases and the J gene end by 3 bases; junction bases not matched to a gene: 8. CDR3 size: 16 residues. CDR3 amino acids: CASSDHSGAETDTQYF. CDR3 bases: TGTGCCAGCAGTGACCATAGCGGGGCCGAGACAGATACGCAGTATTTT.

This rearrangement joins TRBV30 to TRBJ2-7; D perhaps matches TRBD1 (5 bases). The ends were cut back, 2 bases at V and 3 bases at J, with 23 bases in the middle. The germline V gene encodes CDR1 GTSNPN and CDR2 SVGIG (reference sequence). This CDR3 comprises 17 residues. For the CDR3, the DNA is TGTGCCTGGAGTCCTCCCCCCAGGGCCTTCCTGATCTACGAGCAGTACTTC. Translating it yields CAWSPPPRAFLIYEQYF.

The chain uses TRBV2 and TRBJ1-3; TRBD1 matches 7 bases. V shed 5 bases, J shed 3 bases, and the junction held 10 bases outside the gene matches. The CDR3 has 16 amino acids. Looked up from germline, CDR1 is SNHLY and CDR2 is FYNNEI. CDR3 DNA: TGTGCCAGCAGTCCTGAATCGACAGGGTTTGGAAACACCATATATTTT. Its protein product is CASSPESTGFGNTIYF.

This clone was seen just once. The rearrangement uses TRBV9 and TRBJ2-1; 12 bases align to TRBD2. Germline lookup yields CDR1 SGDLS and CDR2 YYNGEE. The CDR3 length is 14 residues. V dropped 0 bases and J dropped 10; count of bases not matched to a gene: 2. The CDR3 protein is CASSVGLAGVEQFF. The CDR3 DNA reads TGTGCCAGCAGCGTAGGACTAGCGGGGGTCGAGCAGTTCTTC.

This chain links TRBV7-6 with TRBJ2-1; TRBD1 matches 10 bases. Per the germline V gene, CDR1 is SGHVS and CDR2 is FNYEAQ. This CDR3 has 17 residues. Trimming removed 6 bases from V and 7 bases from J; junction bases left unmatched: 15. The CDR3 is CASSFGDRGLMKNEQFF. DNA for the CDR3: TGTGCCAGCAGTTTCGGGGACAGGGGACTAATGAAGAATGAGCAGTTCTTC.

The chain couples TRBV3-1 (or the pseudogene TRBV3-2) to TRBJ1-4; 8 positions agree with TRBD1. V lost 6 bases, J lost 6 bases, and 6 bases stayed unmatched. The CDR3 consists of 14 residues. CDR1 LGHDT and CDR2 YNNKEL come from the germline V gene (reference sequence). DNA of the CDR3: TGTGCCAGCAGGCCAGGGGGCGGTTATGAAAAACTGTTTTTT. Amino acids: CASRPGGGYEKLFF.

The chain recombines TRBV19 with TRBJ2-7; D is possibly TRBD2 (5 bases). Trimming took 2 bases from V and 5 from J, leaving 13 bases between them. Germline V gene data show CDR1 as LNHDA and CDR2 as SQIVND (reference sequence). There are 14 residues in the CDR3. CDR3 in DNA: TGTGCCAGTAGTATACAAGCGGCCTTCCACGAGCAGTACTTC. It translates to CASSIQAAFHEQYF.

The chain combines TRBV18 with TRBJ1-6, with a weak D call TRBD1 (5 bases). The CDR3 is 14 residues long. Trimming pared 3 bases from V and 8 bases from J, leaving 11 bases between. Per the germline V gene, CDR1 is KGHSH and CDR2 is LQKENI. Written as DNA, the CDR3 is TGTGCCAGCTCACCTCGCGGGGGGGATTCACCCCTCCACTTT. Amino acids: CASSPRGGDSPLHF. Variable domain in full (rest from reference TRBV18 and TRBJ1-6): NAGVMQNPRHLVRRRGQEARLRCSPMKGHSHVYWYRQLPEEGLKFMVYLQKENIIDESGMPKERFSAEFPKEGPSILRIQQVVRGDSAAYFCASSPRGGDSPLHFGNGTRLTVT.

The chain uses TRBV13 and TRBJ2-7, with D possibly being TRBD1 (6 bases). V was trimmed by 5 bases and J by 9 bases, leaving 20 bases between them. The germline CDR1 and CDR2 sequences are PRHDT and FYEKMQ (reference sequence). The CDR3 runs 14 residues. CDR3 sequence: CASSQGPRGSGQYF. CDR3 nucleotides: TGTGCCAGCAGCCAGGGGCCCAGGGGCTCAGGGCAGTACTTC. The complete variable domain, with remaining parts taken from reference TRBV13 and TRBJ2-7, reads AAGVIQSPRHLIKEKRETATLKCYPIPRHDTVYWYQQGPGQDPQFLISFYEKMQSDKGSIPDRFSAQQFSDYHSELNMSSLELGDSALYFCASSQGPRGSGQYFGPGTRLTVT.

The V call is TRBV9, the J call TRBJ2-2, with D possibly matching TRBD2 (6 bases). V lost 0 bases and J lost 3, with 9 bases in between. The CDR3 extends over 15 amino acids. CDR1 is SGDLS and CDR2 is YYNGEE in the germline V gene. The CDR3 region is CASSVEGLDTGELFF. The CDR3 DNA sequence: TGTGCCAGCAGCGTAGAGGGACTCGACACCGGGGAGCTGTTTTTT.

The chain recombines TRBV6-5 with TRBJ1-4; 9 nucleotides line up with TRBD1. Germline trimming cut 1 base from V and 4 bases from J; bases unmatched to any gene: 4. CDR1 MNHEY and CDR2 SVGAGI come from the germline V gene. There are 16 residues in the CDR3. CDR3 amino acids: CASSYLGTGNNEKLFF. Written as DNA, the CDR3 is TGTGCCAGCAGTTACTTAGGGACAGGGAATAATGAAAAACTGTTTTTT.

The chain combines TRBV6-6 with TRBJ1-2; 10 nucleotides agree with TRBD1. V was clipped by 6 bases and J by 7 bases; unmatched bases: 8. Germline assignment: CDR1 MNHNY and CDR2 SVGAGI (reference sequence). The CDR3 consists of 14 residues. The CDR3 sequence: CASSPPGQGSGYTF. In nucleotides, the CDR3 is TGTGCCAGCAGCCCTCCGGGACAGGGGTCTGGCTACACCTTC.